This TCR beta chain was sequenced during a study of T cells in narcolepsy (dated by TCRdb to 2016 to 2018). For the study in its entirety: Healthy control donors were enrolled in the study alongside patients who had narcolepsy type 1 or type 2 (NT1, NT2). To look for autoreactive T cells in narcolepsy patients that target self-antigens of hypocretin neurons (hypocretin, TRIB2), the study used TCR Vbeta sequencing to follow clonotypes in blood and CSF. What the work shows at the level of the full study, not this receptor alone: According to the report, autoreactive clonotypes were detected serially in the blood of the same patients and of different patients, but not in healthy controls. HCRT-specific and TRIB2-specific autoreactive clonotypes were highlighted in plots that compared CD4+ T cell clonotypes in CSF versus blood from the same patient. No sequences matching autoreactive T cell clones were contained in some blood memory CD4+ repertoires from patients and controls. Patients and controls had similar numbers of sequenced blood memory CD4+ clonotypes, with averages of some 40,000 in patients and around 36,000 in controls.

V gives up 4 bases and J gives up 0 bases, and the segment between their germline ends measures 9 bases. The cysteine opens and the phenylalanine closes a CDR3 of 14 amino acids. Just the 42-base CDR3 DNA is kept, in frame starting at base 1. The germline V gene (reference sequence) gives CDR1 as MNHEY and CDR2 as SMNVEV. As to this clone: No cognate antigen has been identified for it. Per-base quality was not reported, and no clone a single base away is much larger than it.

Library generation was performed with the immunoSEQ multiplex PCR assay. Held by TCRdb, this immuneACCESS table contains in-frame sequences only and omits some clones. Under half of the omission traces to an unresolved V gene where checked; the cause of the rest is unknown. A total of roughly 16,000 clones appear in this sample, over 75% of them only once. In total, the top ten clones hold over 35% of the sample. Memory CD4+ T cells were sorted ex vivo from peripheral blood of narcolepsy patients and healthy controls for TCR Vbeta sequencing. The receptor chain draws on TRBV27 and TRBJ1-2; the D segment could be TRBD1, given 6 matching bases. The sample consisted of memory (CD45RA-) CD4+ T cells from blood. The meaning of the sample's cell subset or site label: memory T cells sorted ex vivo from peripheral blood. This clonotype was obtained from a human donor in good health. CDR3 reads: CASSYRAANYGYTF. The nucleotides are TGTGCCAGCAGTTACAGGGCCGCTAACTATGGCTACACCTTC.